The 10 T cell receptor beta chains below come from one sample, sequenced in a study of siplizumab effects on memory and regulatory T cells. Method: immunoSEQ multiplex PCR; TCRdb's copy keeps in-frame clones and lacks some. Seen here are about 85,000 clones, approximately 95% observed once, and the top ten hold approximately 17%. The sequencing input was CD8+ T cells sorted from blood. The source is a human donor in good health.

The chain links TRBV4-1 to TRBJ1-1; 7 bases agree with TRBD1. CDR1 and CDR2 from the germline V gene are MGHRA and YSYEKL. The CDR3 is 14 residues long. The ends lost 2 bases at V and 3 bases at J; junction bases unmatched: 3. The CDR3: CASSQIGQDTEAFF. The DNA for the CDR3 is TGCGCCAGCAGCCAAATAGGACAGGACACTGAAGCTTTCTTT.

This clone was seen once. The V and J genes are TRBV4-1 and TRBJ1-5; D is undetermined. Germline values: CDR1 MGHRA, CDR2 YSYEKL. This CDR3 comprises 17 residues. V gave up 3 bases and J gave up 0 bases, with 15 bases separating them. The CDR3 nucleotides read TGCGCCAGCAGCCAGCAAACAGTCGAGAATAGCAATCAGCCCCAGCATTTT. This encodes CASSQQTVENSNQPQHF.

The chain employs TRBV28 and TRBJ2-7, with TRBD2 matching 7 bases. Trimming took 5 bases from V and 3 from J; bases not matched to a gene: 4. Germline V gene lookup returns CDR1 MDHEN and CDR2 SYDVKM. The CDR3 runs 13 residues. The CDR3, as DNA: TGTGCCAGCAGTCCCTCGGGAGGCTACGAGCAGTACTTC. It specifies CASSPSGGYEQYF.

The chain joins TRBV9 to TRBJ2-3, with TRBD1 identical over 10 bases. The length of the CDR3 is 14 residues. V was clipped by 3 bases and J by 4 bases; unmatched bases: 2. The germline CDR1 and CDR2 sequences are SGDLS and YYNGEE. Written as DNA, the CDR3 is TGTGCCAGCAGCGCCGGACAGGGGGCAGATACGCAGTATTTT. It specifies CASSAGQGADTQYF.

The gene calls are TRBV9 and TRBJ2-1; 12 bases match TRBD2. The V segment lost 0 bases and the J segment 7 bases; nucleotides outside the gene matches: 2. This CDR3 spans 15 amino acids. CDR1 is SGDLS, CDR2 YYNGEE, per germline. In DNA form, the CDR3 reads TGTGCCAGCAGCGTAGAAGGGACTAGCGGGAATGAGCAGTTCTTC. Protein product: CASSVEGTSGNEQFF.

The chain employs TRBV11-2 and TRBJ2-7, with 8 bases lining up with TRBD2. V trimming: 5 bases; J trimming: 3 bases; junction bases outside the gene matches: 12. There are 16 residues in the CDR3. Looked up from germline, CDR1 is SGHAT and CDR2 is FQNNGV. CDR3 sequence reads: CASSTNARGTSYEQYF. The CDR3 bases are TGTGCCAGCAGCACTAACGCTCGGGGGACTAGCTACGAGCAGTACTTC. Full variable domain (remainder filled in from reference TRBV11-2 and TRBJ2-7): EAGVAQSPRYKIIEKRQSVAFWCNPISGHATLYWYQQILGQGPKLLIQFQNNGVVDDSQLPKDRFSAERLKGVDSTLKIQPAKLEDSAVYLCASSTNARGTSYEQYFGPGTRLTVT.

Turning to this clone: This CDR3 is also generated by other DNA sequences in the sample. The J gene is TRBJ2-7, the V gene TRBV5-1; 8 bases are a match to TRBD1. V lost 1 base, J lost 4 bases, and 1 base stayed unmatched. CDR3 size: 13 residues. Per the germline V gene, CDR1 is SGHRS and CDR2 is YFSETQ. The CDR3 nucleotides are TGCGCCAGCAGCTTGACAGGGGGGTACGAGCAGTACTTC. It yields the protein CASSLTGGYEQYF.

The chain joins TRBV7-9 to TRBJ1-1; TRBD1 is a possible D gene (5 bases). V lost 3 bases and J lost 6, with 14 bases in between. The CDR3 sequence is 14 residues long. Germline V gene lookup returns CDR1 SEHNR and CDR2 FQNEAQ (reference sequence). As DNA, the CDR3 is TGTGCCAGCAGCTTCGAGATGGGGGGTTCTGAAGCTTTCTTT. Translating it yields CASSFEMGGSEAFF. Based on the CDR3 plus reference TRBV7-9 and TRBJ1-1, the full variable domain is DTGVSQNPRHKITKRGQNVTFRCDPISEHNRLYWYRQTLGQGPEFLTYFQNEAQLEKSRLLSDRFSAERPKGSFSTLEIQRTEQGDSAMYLCASSFEMGGSEAFFGQGTRLTVV.

The V and J genes are TRBV9 and TRBJ2-1, with 7 bases that match TRBD2. V shed 4 bases, J shed 3 bases, and the junction held 7 bases outside the gene matches. Germline V gives CDR1 SGDLS, CDR2 YYNGEE. The CDR3 sequence is 15 residues long. The CDR3 reads CASSPYSGLYNEQFF. CDR3 sequence (DNA): TGTGCCAGCAGCCCATATAGCGGGCTCTACAATGAGCAGTTCTTC. Full variable domain (outside the CDR3, taken from reference TRBV9 and TRBJ2-1): DSGVTQTPKHLITATGQRVTLRCSPRSGDLSVYWYQQSLDQGLQFLIQYYNGEERAKGNILERFSAQQFPDLHSELNLSSLELGDSALYFCASSPYSGLYNEQFFGPGTRLTVL.

Written as DNA, the CDR3 is TGTGCCAGCAGCCAAGCAGCGGCCGGGACCCAGTACTTC. Protein: CASSQAAAGTQYF. V is TRBV14 and J is TRBJ2-5; tentatively, D is TRBD2 (5 bases). The V end lost 1 base, the J end lost 7 bases, and 10 bases lay between the germline ends. The CDR3 is 13 amino acids. Per the germline V gene, CDR1 is SGHDN and CDR2 is FVKESK.